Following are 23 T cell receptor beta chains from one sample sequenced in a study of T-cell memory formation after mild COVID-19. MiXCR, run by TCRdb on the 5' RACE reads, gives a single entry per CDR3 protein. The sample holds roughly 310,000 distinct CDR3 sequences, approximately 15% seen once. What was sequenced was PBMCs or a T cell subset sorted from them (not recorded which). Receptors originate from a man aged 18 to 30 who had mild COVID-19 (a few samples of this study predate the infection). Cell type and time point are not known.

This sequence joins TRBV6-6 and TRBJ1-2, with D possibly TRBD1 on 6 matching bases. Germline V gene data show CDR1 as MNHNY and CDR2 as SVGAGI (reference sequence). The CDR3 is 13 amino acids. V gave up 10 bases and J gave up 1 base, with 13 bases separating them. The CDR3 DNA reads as TGTGCCACCTCCACAGGGAATAACTATGGCTACACCTTC. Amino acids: CATSTGNNYGYTF.

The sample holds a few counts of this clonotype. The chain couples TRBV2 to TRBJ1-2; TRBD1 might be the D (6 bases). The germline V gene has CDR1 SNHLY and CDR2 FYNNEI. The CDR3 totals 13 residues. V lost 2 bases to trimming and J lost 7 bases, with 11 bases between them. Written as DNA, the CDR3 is TGTGCCAGCAGTGAATGGTGGGGGGCTGGCTACACCTTC. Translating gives CASSEWWGAGYTF.

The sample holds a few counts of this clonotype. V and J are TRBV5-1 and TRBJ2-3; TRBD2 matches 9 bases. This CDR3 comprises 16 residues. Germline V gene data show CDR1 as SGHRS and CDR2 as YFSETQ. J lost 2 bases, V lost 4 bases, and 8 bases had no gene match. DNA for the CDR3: TGCGCCAGCAGCCTCGGGCCTAGCGGGGACACAGATACGCAGTATTTT. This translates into CASSLGPSGDTDTQYF.

Written as DNA, the CDR3 is TGCAGTGCGATAGGACAGGCAGGTACTGAAGCTTTCTTT. It translates to CSAIGQAGTEAFF. The rearrangement uses TRBV20-1 and TRBJ1-1, with 7 nucleotides matching TRBD1. CDR3 size: 13 residues. V shed 6 bases, J shed 5 bases, and the junction held 9 bases outside the gene matches. CDR1 and CDR2 (germline): DFQATT, SNEGSKA (reference sequence).

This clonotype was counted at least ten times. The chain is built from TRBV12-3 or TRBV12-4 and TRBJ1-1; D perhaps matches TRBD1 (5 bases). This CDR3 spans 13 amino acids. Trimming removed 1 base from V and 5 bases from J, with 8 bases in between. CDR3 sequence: CASSLDGGTEAFF. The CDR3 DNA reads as TGTGCCAGCAGTTTAGATGGGGGGACTGAAGCTTTCTTT.

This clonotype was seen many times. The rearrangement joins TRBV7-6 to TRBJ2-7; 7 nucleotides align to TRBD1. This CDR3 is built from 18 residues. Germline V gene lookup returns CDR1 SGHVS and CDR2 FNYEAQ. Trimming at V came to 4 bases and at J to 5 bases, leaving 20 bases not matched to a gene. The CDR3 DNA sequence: TGTGCCAGCAGCTCTGGGGCAGGGGGAAGAAAAAAAGTCGACGAGCAGTACTTC. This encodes CASSSGAGGRKKVDEQYF.

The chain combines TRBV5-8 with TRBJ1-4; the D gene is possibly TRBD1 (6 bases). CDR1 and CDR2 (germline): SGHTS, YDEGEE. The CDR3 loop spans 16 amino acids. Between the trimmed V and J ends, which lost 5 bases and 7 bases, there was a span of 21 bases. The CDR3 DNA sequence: TGTGCCAGCAGAATGGGGACCGGGGGGCTTGTTGAAAAACTGTTTTTT. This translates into CASRMGTGGLVEKLFF.

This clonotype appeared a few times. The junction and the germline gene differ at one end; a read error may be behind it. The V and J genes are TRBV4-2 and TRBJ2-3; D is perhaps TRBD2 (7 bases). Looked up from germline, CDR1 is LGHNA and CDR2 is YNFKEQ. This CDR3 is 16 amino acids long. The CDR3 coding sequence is TGCGCCAGCAGCCATCATCGGGGGGCTGGCACAGATACGCAGTATTTT. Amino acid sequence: CASSHHRGAGTDTQYF.

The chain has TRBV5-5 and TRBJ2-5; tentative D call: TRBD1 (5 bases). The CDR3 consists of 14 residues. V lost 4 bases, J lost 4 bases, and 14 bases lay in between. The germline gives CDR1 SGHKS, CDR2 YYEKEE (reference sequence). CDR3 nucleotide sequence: TGTGCCAGCAGCCTCGGATCCCAGGGAGAGACCCAGTACTTC. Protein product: CASSLGSQGETQYF.

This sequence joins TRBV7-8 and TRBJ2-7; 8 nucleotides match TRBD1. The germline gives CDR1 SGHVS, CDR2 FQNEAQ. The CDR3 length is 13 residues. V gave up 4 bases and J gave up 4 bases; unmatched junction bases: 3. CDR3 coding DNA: TGTGCCAGCAGCTGGGGACAGGCTTACGAGCAGTACGTC. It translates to CASSWGQAYEQYV.

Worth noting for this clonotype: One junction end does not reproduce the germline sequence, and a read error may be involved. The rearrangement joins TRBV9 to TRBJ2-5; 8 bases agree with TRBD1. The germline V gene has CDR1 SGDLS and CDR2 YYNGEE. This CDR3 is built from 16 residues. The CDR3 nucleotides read TGTGCCAGCAGGGTAGTTCGACAGGGGTCCCAAGAGACCCAGTACTTC. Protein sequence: CASRVVRQGSQETQYF. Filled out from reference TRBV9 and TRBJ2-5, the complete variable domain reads DSGVTQTPKHLITATGQRVTLRCSPRSGDLSVYWYQQSLDQGLQFLIQYYNGEERAKGNILERFSAQQFPDLHSELNLSSLELGDSALYFCASRVVRQGSQETQYFGPGTRLLVL.

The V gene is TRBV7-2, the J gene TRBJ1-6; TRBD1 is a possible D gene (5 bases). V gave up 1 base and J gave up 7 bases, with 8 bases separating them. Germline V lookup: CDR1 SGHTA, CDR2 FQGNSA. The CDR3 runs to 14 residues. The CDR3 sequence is CASSLEQANSPLHF. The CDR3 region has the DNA TGTGCCAGCAGCTTAGAACAGGCCAATTCACCCCTCCACTTT. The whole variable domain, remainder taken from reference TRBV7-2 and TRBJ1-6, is GAGVSQSPSNKVTEKGKDVELRCDPISGHTALYWYRQSLGQGLEFLIYFQGNSAPDKSGLPSDRFSAERTGGSVSTLTIQRTQQEDSAVYLCASSLEQANSPLHFGNGTRLTVT.

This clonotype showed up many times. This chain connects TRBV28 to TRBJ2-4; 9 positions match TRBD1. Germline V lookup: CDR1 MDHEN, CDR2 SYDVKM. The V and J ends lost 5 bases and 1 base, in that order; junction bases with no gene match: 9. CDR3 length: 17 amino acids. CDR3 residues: CASSGAGTGLAKNIQYF. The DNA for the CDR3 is TGTGCCAGCAGTGGGGCCGGGACAGGGTTGGCCAAAAACATTCAGTACTTC.

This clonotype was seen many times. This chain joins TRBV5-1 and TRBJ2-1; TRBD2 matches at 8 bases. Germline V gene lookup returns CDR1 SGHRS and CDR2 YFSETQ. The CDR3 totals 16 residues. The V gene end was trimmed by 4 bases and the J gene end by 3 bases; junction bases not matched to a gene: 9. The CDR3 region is CASSPTFLAGYNEQFF. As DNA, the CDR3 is TGCGCCAGCAGCCCCACCTTTCTAGCGGGCTACAATGAGCAGTTCTTC. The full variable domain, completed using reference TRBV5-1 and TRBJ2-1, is KAGVTQTPRYLIKTRGQQVTLSCSPISGHRSVSWYQQTPGQGLQFLFEYFSETQRNKGNFPGRFSGRQFSNSRSEMNVSTLELGDSALYLCASSPTFLAGYNEQFFGPGTRLTVL.

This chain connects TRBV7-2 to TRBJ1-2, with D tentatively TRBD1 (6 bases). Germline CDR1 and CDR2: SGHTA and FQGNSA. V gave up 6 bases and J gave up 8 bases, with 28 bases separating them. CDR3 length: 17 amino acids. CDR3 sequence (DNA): TGTGCCAGCAGGGGAGGATCAGGACAGTCCCTCCCTCGAGGCTACACCTTC. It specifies CASRGGSGQSLPRGYTF. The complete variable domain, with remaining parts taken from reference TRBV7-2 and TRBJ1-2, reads GAGVSQSPSNKVTEKGKDVELRCDPISGHTALYWYRQSLGQGLEFLIYFQGNSAPDKSGLPSDRFSAERTGGSVSTLTIQRTQQEDSAVYLCASRGGSGQSLPRGYTFGSGTRLTVV.

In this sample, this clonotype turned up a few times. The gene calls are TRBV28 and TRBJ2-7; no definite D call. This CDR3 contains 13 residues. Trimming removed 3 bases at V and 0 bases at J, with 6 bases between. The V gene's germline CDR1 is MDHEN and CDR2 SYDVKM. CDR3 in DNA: TGTGCCAGCAGTTTTCAGAGCTCCTACGAGCAGTACGTC. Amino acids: CASSFQSSYEQYV.

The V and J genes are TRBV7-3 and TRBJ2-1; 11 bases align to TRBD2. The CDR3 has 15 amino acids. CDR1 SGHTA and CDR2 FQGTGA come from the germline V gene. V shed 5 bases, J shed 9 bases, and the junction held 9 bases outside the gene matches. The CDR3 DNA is TGTGCCAGCAGCCTTATAGCGGGGGGGCCTTCTGAGCAGTTCTTC. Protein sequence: CASSLIAGGPSEQFF.

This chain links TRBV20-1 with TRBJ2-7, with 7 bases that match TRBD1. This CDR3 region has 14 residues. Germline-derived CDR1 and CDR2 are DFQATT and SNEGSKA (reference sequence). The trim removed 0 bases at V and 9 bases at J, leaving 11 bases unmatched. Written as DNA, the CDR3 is TGCAGTGCTAGAGAAGGGACAGTGCAGCCGGGGCAGTACTTC. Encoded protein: CSAREGTVQPGQYF.

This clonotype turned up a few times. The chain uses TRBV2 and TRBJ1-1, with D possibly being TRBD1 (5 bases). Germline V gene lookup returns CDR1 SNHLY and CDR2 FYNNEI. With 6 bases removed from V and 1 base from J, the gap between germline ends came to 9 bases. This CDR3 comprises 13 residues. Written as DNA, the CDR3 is TGTGCCAGCAGGAGGGACTGGAACACTGAAGCTTTCTTT. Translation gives CASRRDWNTEAFF.

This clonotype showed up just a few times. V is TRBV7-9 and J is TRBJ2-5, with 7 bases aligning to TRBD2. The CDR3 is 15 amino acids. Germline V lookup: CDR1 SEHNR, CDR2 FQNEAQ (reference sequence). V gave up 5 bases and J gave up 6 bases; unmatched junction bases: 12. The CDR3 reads CASSRGEGYLQTQYF. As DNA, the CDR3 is TGTGCCAGCAGCCGGGGGGAGGGATACCTACAGACCCAGTACTTC.

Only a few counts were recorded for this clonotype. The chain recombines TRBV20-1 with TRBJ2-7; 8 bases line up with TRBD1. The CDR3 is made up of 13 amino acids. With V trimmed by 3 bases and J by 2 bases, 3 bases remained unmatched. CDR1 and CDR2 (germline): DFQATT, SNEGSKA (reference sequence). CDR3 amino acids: CSARLQGAYEQYV. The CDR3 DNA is TGCAGTGCTAGGCTACAGGGGGCCTACGAGCAGTACGTC.

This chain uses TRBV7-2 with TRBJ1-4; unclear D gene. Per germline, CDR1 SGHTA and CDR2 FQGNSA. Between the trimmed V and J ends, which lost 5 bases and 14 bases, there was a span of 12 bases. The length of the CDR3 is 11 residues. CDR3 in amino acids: CASSPGVRLFF. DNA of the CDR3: TGTGCCAGCAGCCCCGGGGTGAGGCTGTTTTTT.

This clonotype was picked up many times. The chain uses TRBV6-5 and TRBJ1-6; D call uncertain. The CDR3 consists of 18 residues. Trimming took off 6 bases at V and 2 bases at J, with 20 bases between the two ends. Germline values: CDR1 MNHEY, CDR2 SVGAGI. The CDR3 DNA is TGTGCCAGCAGCTCGACCGTCTTTAGGGAGACCTATAATTCACCCCTCCACTTT. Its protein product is CASSSTVFRETYNSPLHF.